The rows below give T cell receptor beta chains drawn from one sample of a study of shared clonotypes between healthy human individuals. Sequenced by immunoSEQ multiplex PCR; TCRdb stores in-frame clones only, minus some. Among fewer than 700,000 clones listed, 85% to 95% were seen once. Sequenced input: naive CD8+ T cells sorted from blood. The receptors derive from a woman aged 30 to 39 in good health. The CDR3 runs from the conserved cysteine through the conserved F or W. D genes are given only for firm matches. Clone size, where shown, is once, few, many, or a class for clones that have expanded.

J | D | V | size | CDR3 | DNA
TRBJ1-5 | . | TRBV28 | . | CASSLYGTRSNQPQHF | TGTGCCAGCAGTTTATATGGGACACGTAGCAATCAGCCCCAGCATTTT
TRBJ2-7 | . | TRBV27 | few | CASSLSPRIEQYF | TGTGCCAGCAGTTTATCCCCCCGCATCGAGCAGTACTTC
TRBJ2-3 | TRBD2 | TRBV27 | . | CASRPKWGGFSTDTQYF | TGTGCCAGCAGGCCCAAATGGGGGGGGTTTAGCACAGATACGCAGTATTTT
TRBJ2-3 | . | TRBV9 | . | CASSVDGGDTDTQYF | TGTGCCAGCAGCGTAGACGGAGGGGACACAGATACGCAGTATTTT
TRBJ2-3 | . | TRBV5-4 | once | CASSDPGETADTQYF | TGTGCCAGCAGCGACCCGGGAGAGACCGCAGATACGCAGTATTTT
TRBJ1-1 | . | TRBV27 | . | CASSPGQREAFF | TGTGCCAGCAGTCCCGGACAGAGAGAAGCTTTCTTT
TRBJ2-7 | TRBD2 | TRBV27 | . | CASTPTGGAGEQYF | TGTGCCAGCACCCCCACCGGGGGGGCTGGCGAGCAGTACTTC
TRBJ2-7 | . | TRBV6-5 | . | CASSRTSYEQYF | TGTGCCAGCAGCAGGACGTCCTACGAGCAGTACTTC
TRBJ2-1 | . | TRBV7-9 | . | CASSLGENSYNEQFF | TGTGCCAGCAGCTTAGGGGAGAACTCCTACAATGAGCAGTTCTTC
TRBJ1-1 | . | TRBV11-2 | . | CASSQEGSSEAFF | TGTGCCAGCAGCCAGGAGGGTTCTTCTGAAGCTTTCTTT
TRBJ2-7 | . | TRBV29-1 | . | CSVEEGWGREQYF | TGCAGCGTTGAAGAGGGATGGGGACGCGAGCAGTACTTC
TRBJ2-4 | TRBD2 | TRBV4-1 | . | CASSQDISGSRAKNIQYF | TGCGCCAGCAGCCAAGATATTAGCGGGAGTCGCGCCAAAAACATTCAGTACTTC
TRBJ2-7 | . | TRBV21-1 | once | CASSKVSVPETSGDYEQYF | TGTGCCAGCAGCAAAGTGAGCGTACCGGAGACTAGCGGGGACTACGAGCAGTACTTC
TRBJ1-1 | . | TRBV29-1 | . | CSVQGTPMNTEAFF | TGCAGCGTTCAAGGGACCCCAATGAACACTGAAGCTTTCTTT
TRBJ2-3 | . | TRBV4-1 | . | CASSQSGPPLTDTQYF | TGCGCCAGCAGCCAATCGGGACCACCCCTCACAGATACGCAGTATTTT
TRBJ2-7 | TRBD2 | TRBV9 | . | CASSVGGLGRAQNEQYF | TGTGCCAGCAGCGTTGGTGGGTTGGGGAGGGCCCAGAACGAGCAGTACTTC
TRBJ2-1 | TRBD2 | TRBV6-5 | . | CASSYAGGEQFF | TGTGCCAGCAGTTACGCGGGGGGTGAGCAGTTCTTC
TRBJ2-3 | TRBD2 | TRBV6-6 | . | CASKRGLGGTDTQYF | TGTGCCAGCAAAAGGGGACTAGGTGGCACAGATACGCAGTATTTT
TRBJ2-7 | . | TRBV27 | . | CASSFTVAAYEQYF | TGTGCCAGCAGTTTTACGGTAGCGGCCTACGAGCAGTACTTC
TRBJ1-5 | TRBD1 | TRBV19 | . | CASSGRDSSNQPQHF | TGTGCCAGTAGTGGCCGGGACAGCAGCAATCAGCCCCAGCATTTT
TRBJ2-3 | TRBD2 | TRBV4-1 | once | CASALLAGVADTQYF | TGCGCCAGCGCGTTACTAGCGGGAGTGGCAGATACGCAGTATTTT
TRBJ2-1 | TRBD2 | TRBV7-6 | . | CASSFRLAGGNEQFF | TGTGCCAGCAGCTTTCGACTAGCGGGAGGCAATGAGCAGTTCTTC
TRBJ2-1 | TRBD1 | TRBV30 | . | CAWSTKQGAIDEQFF | TGTGCCTGGAGTACAAAACAGGGGGCGATTGATGAGCAGTTCTTC
TRBJ2-3 | . | TRBV28 | . | CASSPLRADTQYF | TGTGCCAGCAGTCCGCTCCGAGCGGATACGCAGTATTTT
TRBJ1-1 | . | TRBV18 | . | CASSPLRGAQDTEAFF | TGTGCCAGCTCACCACTTCGGGGGGCGCAGGACACTGAAGCTTTCTTT
TRBJ1-2 | . | TRBV7-9 | . | CASSLPGTYGYTF | TGTGCCAGCAGCTTACCAGGGACCTATGGCTACACCTTC
TRBJ1-1 | . | TRBV27 | . | CASSLRSAYTEAFF | TGTGCCAGCAGTTTAAGGTCGGCGTACACTGAAGCTTTCTTT
TRBJ2-1 | . | TRBV5-1 | . | CASSLTGGLAGLNNEQFF | TGCGCCAGCAGCCTGACAGGGGGCCTAGCGGGACTGAACAATGAGCAGTTCTTC
TRBJ2-5 | TRBD2 | TRBV6-6 | . | CASSLAGVQETQYF | TGTGCCAGCAGCCTAGCGGGAGTTCAGGAGACCCAGTACTTC
TRBJ2-7 | . | TRBV29-1 | . | CSVEWDGMPYF | TGCAGCGTTGAATGGGACGGCATGCCGTACTTC
TRBJ2-7 | . | TRBV5-6 | . | CASSPPSRGPSYEQYF | TGTGCCAGCAGCCCACCCTCGAGGGGCCCCTCCTACGAGCAGTACTTC
TRBJ2-5 | TRBD2 | TRBV27 | . | CASSPSSGSIQQYF | TGTGCCAGCAGTCCCTCTAGCGGGAGCATCCAGCAGTACTTC
TRBJ2-7 | TRBD2 | TRBV5-4 | . | CASSSPRAGDEQYF | TGTGCCAGCAGCTCCCCCCGAGCGGGAGACGAGCAGTACTTC
TRBJ1-5 | . | TRBV19 | . | CASSTGDGNQPQHF | TGTGCCAGTAGTACAGGGGACGGCAATCAGCCCCAGCATTTT
TRBJ2-2 | . | TRBV11-3 | once | CASSLEDSTGELFF | TGTGCCAGCAGCTTAGAAGACTCCACCGGGGAGCTGTTTTTT
TRBJ2-3 | TRBD2 | TRBV7-9 | . | CASSPLLGGSSTDTQYF | TGTGCCAGCAGCCCGCTGTTGGGCGGGAGTAGCACAGATACGCAGTATTTT
TRBJ2-6 | . | TRBV2 | . | CASRGRGSGANVLTF | TGTGCCAGCAGGGGTCGGGGCTCTGGGGCCAACGTCCTGACTTTC
TRBJ2-3 | TRBD2 | TRBV7-2 | . | CASRLSGNTGDTQYF | TGTGCCAGCAGGCTTAGCGGGAACACGGGAGATACGCAGTATTTT
TRBJ2-1 | . | TRBV4-1 | . | CASSQVLEDEQFF | TGCGCCAGCAGCCAGGTACTGGAGGATGAGCAGTTCTTC
TRBJ2-1 | . | TRBV5-1 | . | CASSLAASSYNEQFF | TGCGCCAGCAGCTTAGCGGCGAGCTCCTACAATGAGCAGTTCTTC
TRBJ2-1 | TRBD2 | TRBV5-6 | . | CASSLGLARNEQFF | TGTGCCAGCAGCTTGGGACTAGCGAGGAATGAGCAGTTCTTC
TRBJ2-1 | TRBD1 | TRBV27 | . | CASSLTGTGYNEQFF | TGTGCCAGCAGTTTAACCGGGACAGGGTACAATGAGCAGTTCTTC
TRBJ2-3 | . | TRBV28 | . | CASSLLVGTDTQYF | TGTGCCAGCAGTTTGCTAGTTGGCACAGATACGCAGTATTTT
TRBJ2-1 | . | TRBV4-1 | . | CASSHLTRSNEQFF | TGCGCCAGCAGCCACCTGACTAGATCCAATGAGCAGTTCTTC
TRBJ1-4 | . | TRBV6-6 | once | CASSSGWKLFF | TGTGCCAGCAGTTCAGGGTGGAAACTGTTTTTT
TRBJ2-3 | . | TRBV28 | . | CASSSPGAGVVDTQYF | TGTGCCAGCAGTTCGCCGGGGGCGGGAGTCGTAGATACGCAGTATTTT
TRBJ1-1 | . | TRBV28 | . | CASSAAGDTEAFF | TGTGCCAGCAGCGCCGCTGGGGACACTGAAGCTTTCTTT
TRBJ2-2 | . | TRBV4-1 | few | CASSFSGSATGELFF | TGCGCCAGCAGCTTTAGCGGTTCAGCCACCGGGGAGCTGTTTTTT
TRBJ2-7 | TRBD2 | TRBV2 | . | CASSTGTSDYEQYF | TGTGCCAGCAGTACCGGGACTAGCGACTACGAGCAGTACTTC
TRBJ1-1 | . | TRBV28 | few | CASSVPGTMNTEAFF | TGTGCCAGCAGTGTCCCCGGGACAATGAACACTGAAGCTTTCTTT
TRBJ1-5 | . | TRBV28 | few | CASSFESGPQHF | TGTGCCAGCAGTTTCGAGTCTGGCCCCCAGCATTTT
TRBJ2-7 | . | TRBV27 | . | CASSLAGSSYEQYF | TGTGCCAGCAGTTTGGCGGGAAGCTCCTACGAGCAGTACTTC